This TCR beta chain was recovered during a study of T cell responses to AZD1222 COVID-19 vaccine (TCRdb year 2021). The study in broad terms: AZD1222 recipients with second doses at about 4 weeks or about 12 weeks were pooled, because spike-specific TCR depth and breadth did not differ between schedules. TCR sequencing was performed for about 250 trial participants, of whom some 200 were given two doses of AZD1222 and approximately 26 were given two doses of MenACWY control vaccine. Trial participants were enrolled into age subgroups of 18-55, 56-69 and 70-plus years, which contained 148, 28 and 57 TCR-sequenced participants, respectively.

Taken with the paper, the label for time point translates to: baseline before first vaccination. Vaccinee samples came from UK trials COV001 and COV002, including a single-blind randomized controlled phase 2/3 trial of AZD1222 (ChAdOx1 nCoV-19) in healthy adults. For TCRbeta chain sequencing, PBMC samples from trial participants were taken at day 0 and at day 28 after the second dose. In regard to this clone: The antigen it recognizes is unknown. No much larger clonotype is one base removed from it; base qualities were not supplied.

The CDR3 regions of human TCRbeta chains were analyzed by immunosequencing. The study's own analysis went as follows. Repertoire TCRs were checked for matches against a reference library of SARS-CoV-2-specific TCRs that had been generated using the MIRA antigen-specificity platform. Breadth was defined as the fraction of unique TCRs that were SARS-CoV-2-associated, and depth was defined as the fraction of total T cells that were SARS-CoV-2-associated. Each spike-specific TCR was assigned to its reactive spike region and to a CD4 or CD8 class using the MIRA data. Log10-transformed breadth and depth values were compared by one-way ANOVA with Sidak's multiple comparisons tests. TCRdb carries this immuneACCESS record with in-frame sequences only. Its versions omit some clonotypes, under half of them owing to an unresolved V gene in the studies checked, with the rest unexplained. V, J and clone size were drawn from that table, and D and trimming were deduced from the DNA. The sample table records around 83,000 clones; about 88% of these occur just once. The ten largest clones add up to over 15% of the sample.

On the study overall, not on this receptor specifically: Only six AZD1222 recipients were SARS-CoV-2 seropositive at baseline, limiting conclusions about previously exposed vaccinees. CD4 TCRs associated with the vaccine covered the entire spike protein, and the dominant responses were in regions 160-218 and 743-854. Participants were mostly white British and included more females than males, and it was suggested by the authors that clonal diversity may have been underestimated. A significant rise in spike-specific TCR breadth and depth was observed after two AZD1222 doses relative to day 0 and relative to MenACWY recipients. Because no samples from the day 14 peak response were available, repertoires could be characterized only after the peak T cell response. The 56-69-year group was small, and its depth increase did not reach significance, likely because of low power. Reportedly, close to half of the unique spike-specific TCRs recognized epitopes lying outside the regions that are mutated in the B.1.351 and B.1.1.7 variants.

The CDR1 and CDR2 encoded by the germline V gene are MNHEY and SVGAGI. Trimming leaves V shorter by 7 bases and J shorter by 7 bases, with the junction holding 13 bases beyond the gene matches. The cysteine opens and the phenylalanine closes a CDR3 of 15 amino acids. This entry keeps only the CDR3 DNA: 45 bases, framed from base 1. This TCR was recovered from an adult in good health. Here the sequenced sample was peripheral blood, taken on day 0 of AZD1222 vaccination. The rearrangement combines TRBV6-5 with TRBJ2-7, with 10 bases in between that match TRBD1. The DNA sequence is TGTGCCAGCACTCACTCCGGGACAGGGGCTCGGGAGCAGTACTTC. It encodes CASTHSGTGAREQYF.